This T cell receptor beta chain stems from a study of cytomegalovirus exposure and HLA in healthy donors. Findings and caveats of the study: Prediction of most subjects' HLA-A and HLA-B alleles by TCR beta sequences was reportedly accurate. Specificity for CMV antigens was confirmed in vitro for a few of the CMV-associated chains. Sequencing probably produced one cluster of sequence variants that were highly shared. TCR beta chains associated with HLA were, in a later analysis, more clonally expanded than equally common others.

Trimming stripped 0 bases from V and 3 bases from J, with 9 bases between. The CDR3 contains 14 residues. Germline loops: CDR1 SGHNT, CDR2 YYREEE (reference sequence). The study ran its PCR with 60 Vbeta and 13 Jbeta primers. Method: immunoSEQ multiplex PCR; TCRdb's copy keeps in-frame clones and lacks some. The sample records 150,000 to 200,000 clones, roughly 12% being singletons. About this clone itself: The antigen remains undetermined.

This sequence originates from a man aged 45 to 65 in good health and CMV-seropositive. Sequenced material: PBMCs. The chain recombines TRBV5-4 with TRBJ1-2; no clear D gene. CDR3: CASSLERADYGYTF. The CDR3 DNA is TGTGCCAGCAGCTTGGAGAGGGCCGACTATGGCTACACCTTC.